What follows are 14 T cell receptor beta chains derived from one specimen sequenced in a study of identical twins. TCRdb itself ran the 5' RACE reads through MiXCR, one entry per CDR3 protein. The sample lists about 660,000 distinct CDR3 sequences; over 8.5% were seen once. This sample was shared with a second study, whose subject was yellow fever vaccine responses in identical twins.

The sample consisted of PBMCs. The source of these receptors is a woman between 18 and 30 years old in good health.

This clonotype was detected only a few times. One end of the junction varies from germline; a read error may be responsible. The CDR3 sequence is CATSDPFGWTNF. In DNA form, the CDR3 reads TGTGCCACCAGTGACCCATTCGGCTGGACCAACTTC. The V gene is TRBV24-1, the J gene TRBJ2-5; D remains unclear. The length of the CDR3 is 12 residues. From germline, CDR1 is KGHDR and CDR2 SFDVKD.

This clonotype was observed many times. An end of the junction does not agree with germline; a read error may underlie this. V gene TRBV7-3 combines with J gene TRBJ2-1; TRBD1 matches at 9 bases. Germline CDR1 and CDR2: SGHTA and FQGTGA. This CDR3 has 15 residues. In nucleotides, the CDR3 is TGTGCCAGCAGCATAACCTTACAGGGGGCTGGTGAGCAGTTCTTC. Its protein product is CASSITLQGAGEQFF.

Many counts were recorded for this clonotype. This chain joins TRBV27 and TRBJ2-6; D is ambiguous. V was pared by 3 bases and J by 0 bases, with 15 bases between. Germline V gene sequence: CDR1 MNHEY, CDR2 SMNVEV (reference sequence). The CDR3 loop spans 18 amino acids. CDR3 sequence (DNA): TGTGCCAGCAGTTTCGTTATGTCTGGGTACTCTGGGGCCAACGTCCTGACTTTC. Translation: CASSFVMSGYSGANVLTF.

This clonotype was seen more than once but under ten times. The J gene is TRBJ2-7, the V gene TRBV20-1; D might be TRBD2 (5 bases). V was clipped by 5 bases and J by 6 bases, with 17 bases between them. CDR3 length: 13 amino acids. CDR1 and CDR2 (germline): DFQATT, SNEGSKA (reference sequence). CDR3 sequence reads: CSAFSWAEGEQYF. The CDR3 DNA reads TGCAGTGCTTTTTCATGGGCCGAGGGCGAGCAGTACTTC.

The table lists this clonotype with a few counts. The CDR3 sequence: CAISEISDTQYF. In DNA form, the CDR3 reads TGTGCCATCAGTGAGATATCAGATACGCAGTATTTT. The V call is TRBV10-3, the J call TRBJ2-3; D is uncertain. The CDR3 has 12 amino acids. Germline-derived CDR1 and CDR2 are ENHRY and SYGVKD. V was clipped by 2 bases and J by 4 bases, with 4 bases between them.

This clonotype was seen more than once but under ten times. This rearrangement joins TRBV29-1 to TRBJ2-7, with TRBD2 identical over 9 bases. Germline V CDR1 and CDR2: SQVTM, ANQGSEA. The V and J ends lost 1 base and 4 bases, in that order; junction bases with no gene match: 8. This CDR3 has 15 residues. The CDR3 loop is CSVEGLTSGDYEQYF. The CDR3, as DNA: TGCAGCGTTGAAGGCCTGACTAGCGGAGATTACGAGCAGTACTTC.

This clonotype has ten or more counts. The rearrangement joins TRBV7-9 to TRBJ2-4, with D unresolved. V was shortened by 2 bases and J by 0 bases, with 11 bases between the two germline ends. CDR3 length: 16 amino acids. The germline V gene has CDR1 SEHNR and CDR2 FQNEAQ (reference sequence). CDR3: CASSLPGQLAKNIQYF. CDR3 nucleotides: TGTGCCAGCAGCTTACCAGGTCAGCTAGCCAAAAACATTCAGTACTTC.

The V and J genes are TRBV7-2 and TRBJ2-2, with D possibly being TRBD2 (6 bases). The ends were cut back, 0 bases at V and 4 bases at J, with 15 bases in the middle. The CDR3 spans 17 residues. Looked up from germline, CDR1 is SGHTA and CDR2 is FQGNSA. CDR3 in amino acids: CASSLAGRELRTGELFF. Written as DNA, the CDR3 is TGTGCCAGCAGCTTAGCGGGCCGGGAGTTACGCACCGGGGAGCTGTTTTTT.

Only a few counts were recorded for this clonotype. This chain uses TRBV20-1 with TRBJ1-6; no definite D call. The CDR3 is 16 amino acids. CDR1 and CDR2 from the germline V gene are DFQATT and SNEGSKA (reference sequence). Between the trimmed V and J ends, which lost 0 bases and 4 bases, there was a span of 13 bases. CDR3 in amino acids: CSARDRQLSYNSPLHF. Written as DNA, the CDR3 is TGCAGTGCTAGAGATAGGCAGCTATCTTATAATTCACCCCTCCACTTT.

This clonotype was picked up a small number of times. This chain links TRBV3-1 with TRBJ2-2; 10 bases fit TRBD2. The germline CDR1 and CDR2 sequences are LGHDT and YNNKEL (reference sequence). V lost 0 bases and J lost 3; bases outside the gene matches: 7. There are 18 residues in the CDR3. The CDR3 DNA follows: TGTGCCAGCAGCCAAGAGACACTAGCGGGGACGTACACCGGGGAGCTGTTTTTT. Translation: CASSQETLAGTYTGELFF. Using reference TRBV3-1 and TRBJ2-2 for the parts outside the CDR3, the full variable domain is DTAVSQTPKYLVTQMGNDKSIKCEQNLGHDTMYWYKQDSKKFLKIMFSYNNKELIINETVPNRFSPKSPDKAHLNLHINSLELGDSAVYFCASSQETLAGTYTGELFFGEGSRLTVL.

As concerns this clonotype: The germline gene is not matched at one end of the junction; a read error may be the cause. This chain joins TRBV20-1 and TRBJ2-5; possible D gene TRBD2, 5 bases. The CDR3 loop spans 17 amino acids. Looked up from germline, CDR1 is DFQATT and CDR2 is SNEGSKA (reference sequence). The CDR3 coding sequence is TGCAGTGCCGGGATCCTGGCGGGCTCACTAAACCAGGAGACCCAGTACTTC. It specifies CSAGILAGSLNQETQYF.

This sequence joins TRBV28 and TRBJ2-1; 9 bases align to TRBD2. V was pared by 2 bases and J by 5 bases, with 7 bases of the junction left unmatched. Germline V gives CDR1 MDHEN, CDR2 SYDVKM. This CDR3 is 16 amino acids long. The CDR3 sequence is CASSLMLSSGNNEQFF. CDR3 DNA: TGTGCCAGCAGTTTAATGTTGTCTAGCGGGAACAATGAGCAGTTCTTC.

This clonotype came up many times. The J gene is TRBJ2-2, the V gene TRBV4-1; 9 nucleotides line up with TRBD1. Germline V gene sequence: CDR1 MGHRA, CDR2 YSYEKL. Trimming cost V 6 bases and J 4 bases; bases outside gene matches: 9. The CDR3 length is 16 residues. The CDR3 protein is CASRKKEQGATGELFF. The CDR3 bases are TGCGCCAGCAGAAAGAAGGAACAGGGGGCCACCGGGGAGCTGTTTTTT.

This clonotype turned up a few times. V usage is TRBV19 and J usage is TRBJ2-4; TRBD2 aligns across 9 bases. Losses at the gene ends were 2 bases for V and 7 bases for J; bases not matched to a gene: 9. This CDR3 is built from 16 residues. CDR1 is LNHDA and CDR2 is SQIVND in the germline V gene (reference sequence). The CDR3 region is CASSIRAGGPENIQYF. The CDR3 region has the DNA TGTGCCAGTAGTATACGCGCGGGAGGGCCAGAGAACATTCAGTACTTC.